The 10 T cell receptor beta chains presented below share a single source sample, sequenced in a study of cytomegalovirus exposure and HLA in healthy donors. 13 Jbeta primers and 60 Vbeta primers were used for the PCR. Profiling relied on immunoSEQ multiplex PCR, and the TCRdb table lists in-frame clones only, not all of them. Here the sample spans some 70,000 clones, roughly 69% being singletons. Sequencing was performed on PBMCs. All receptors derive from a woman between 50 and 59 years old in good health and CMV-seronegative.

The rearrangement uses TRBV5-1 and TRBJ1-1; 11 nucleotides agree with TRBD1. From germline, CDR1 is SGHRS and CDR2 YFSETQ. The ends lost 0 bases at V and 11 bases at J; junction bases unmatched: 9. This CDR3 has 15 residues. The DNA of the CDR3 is TGCGCCAGCAGCTTGGAGGGACAGGGGGACCCCACGGCTTTCTTT. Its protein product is CASSLEGQGDPTAFF.

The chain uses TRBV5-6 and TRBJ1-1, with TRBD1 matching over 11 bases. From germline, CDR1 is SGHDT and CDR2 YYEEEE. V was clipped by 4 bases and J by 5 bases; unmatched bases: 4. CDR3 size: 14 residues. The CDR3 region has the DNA TGTGCCAGCAGCCTGGACAGGGGGCGGACTGAAGCTTTCTTT. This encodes CASSLDRGRTEAFF.

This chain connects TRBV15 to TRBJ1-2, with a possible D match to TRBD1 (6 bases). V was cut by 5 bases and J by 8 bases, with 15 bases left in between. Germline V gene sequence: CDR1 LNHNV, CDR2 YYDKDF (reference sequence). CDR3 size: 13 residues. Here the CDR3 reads CATSAGTPGGYTF. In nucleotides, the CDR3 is TGTGCCACCAGCGCTGGGACACCTGGAGGCTACACCTTC.

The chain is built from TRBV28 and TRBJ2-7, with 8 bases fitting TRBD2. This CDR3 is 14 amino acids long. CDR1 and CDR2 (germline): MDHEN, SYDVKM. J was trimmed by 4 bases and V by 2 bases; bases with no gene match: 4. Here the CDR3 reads CASSLRREGYEQYF. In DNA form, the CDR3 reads TGTGCCAGCAGTTTACGTCGGGAGGGTTACGAGCAGTACTTC. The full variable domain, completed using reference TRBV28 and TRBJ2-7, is DVKVTQSSRYLVKRTGEKVFLECVQDMDHENMFWYRQDPGLGLRLIYFSYDVKMKEKGDIPEGYSVSREKKERFSLILESASTNQTSMYLCASSLRREGYEQYFGPGTRLTVT.

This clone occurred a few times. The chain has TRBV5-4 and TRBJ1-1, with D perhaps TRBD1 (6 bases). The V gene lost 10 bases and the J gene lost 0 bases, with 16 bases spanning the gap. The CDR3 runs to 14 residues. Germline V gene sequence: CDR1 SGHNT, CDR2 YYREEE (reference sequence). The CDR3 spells CALSQGRVNTEAFF. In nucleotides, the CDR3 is TGTGCCCTGAGCCAGGGGAGAGTGAACACTGAAGCTTTCTTT.

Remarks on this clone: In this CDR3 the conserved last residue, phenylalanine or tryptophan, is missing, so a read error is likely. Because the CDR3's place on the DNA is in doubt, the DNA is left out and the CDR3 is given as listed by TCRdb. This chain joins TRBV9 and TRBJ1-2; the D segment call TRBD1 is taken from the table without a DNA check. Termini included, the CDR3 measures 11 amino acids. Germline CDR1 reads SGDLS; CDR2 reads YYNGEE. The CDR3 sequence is CASSVATSGHA.

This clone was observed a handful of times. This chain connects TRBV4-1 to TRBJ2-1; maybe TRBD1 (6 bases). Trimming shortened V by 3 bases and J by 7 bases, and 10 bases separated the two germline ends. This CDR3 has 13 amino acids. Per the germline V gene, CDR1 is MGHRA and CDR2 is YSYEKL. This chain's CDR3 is CASSHSQGNEQFF. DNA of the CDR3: TGCGCCAGCAGCCACTCTCAGGGGAATGAGCAGTTCTTC.

CDR3 loop: CASSQDIASGQETQYF. The CDR3, as DNA: TGCGCCAGCAGCCAAGATATAGCTAGCGGGCAAGAGACCCAGTACTTC. The rearrangement links TRBV4-3 to TRBJ2-5; TRBD2 agrees at 8 bases. The CDR3 has 16 amino acids. The V and J ends lost 0 bases and 2 bases, in that order; junction bases with no gene match: 5. The germline CDR1 and CDR2 sequences are LGHNA and YSLEER.

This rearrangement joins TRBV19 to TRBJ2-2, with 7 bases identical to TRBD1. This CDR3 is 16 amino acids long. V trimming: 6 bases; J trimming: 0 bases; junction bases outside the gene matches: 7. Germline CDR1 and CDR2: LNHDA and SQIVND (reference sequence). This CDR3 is CASRSFGQANTGELFF. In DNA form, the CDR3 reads TGTGCCAGTAGGAGCTTCGGACAGGCGAACACCGGGGAGCTGTTTTTT.

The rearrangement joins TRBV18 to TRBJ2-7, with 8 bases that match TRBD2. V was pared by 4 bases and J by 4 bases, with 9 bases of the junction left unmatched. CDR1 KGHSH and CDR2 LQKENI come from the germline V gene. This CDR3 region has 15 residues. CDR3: CASSLTTSASYEQYF. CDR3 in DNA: TGTGCCAGCTCACTTACGACTAGCGCGAGTTACGAGCAGTACTTC.